This entry lists 32 T cell receptor beta chains sequenced from one sample in a study of OX40 agonist ivuxolimab in advanced cancers. TCRdb's table, derived via immunoSEQ multiplex PCR, lists solely in-frame clones and lacks some. Of 78,000 or so clones detected, 92% appear once; the ten largest clones hold 2.5% to 3.5%. Source: CD4+ or CD8+ T cells sorted from blood, taken in a trial of the OX40 agonist ivuxolimab. The receptors derive from an adult with an advanced solid tumor such as melanoma, head and neck, liver or kidney cancer.

The J gene is TRBJ2-3, the V gene TRBV29-1; possible D gene TRBD1, 5 bases. Germline V gene lookup returns CDR1 SQVTM and CDR2 ANQGSEA. The CDR3 loop spans 12 amino acids. As DNA, the CDR3 is TGCACGGCAGGGAAGTTTACAGATACGCAGTATTTT. Encoded protein: CTAGKFTDTQYF.

This rearrangement joins TRBV25-1 to TRBJ2-5; no clear D gene. V lost 1 base and J 5 bases, leaving 5 bases between the germline ends. In germline, CDR1 is MGHDK, CDR2 SYGVNS. The CDR3 has 12 amino acids. The CDR3 spells CASSESTETQYF. The CDR3 DNA reads TGTGCCAGCAGTGAATCAACCGAGACCCAGTACTTC. The full variable domain, rest sourced from reference TRBV25-1 and TRBJ2-5, is EADIYQTPRYLVIGTGKKITLECSQTMGHDKMYWYQQDPGMELHLIHYSYGVNSTEKGDLSSESTVSRIRTEHFPLTLESARPSHTSQYLCASSESTETQYFGPGTRLLVL.

The V gene is TRBV14, the J gene TRBJ2-3; no definite D call. CDR1 and CDR2 (germline): SGHDN, FVKESK. This CDR3 has 10 residues. V lost 8 bases and J 3 bases, leaving 3 bases between the germline ends. CDR3 protein: CASSTDTQYF. The DNA of the CDR3 is TGTGCCAGCTCGACAGATACGCAGTATTTT.

The rearrangement uses TRBV6-1 and TRBJ1-4; 9 nucleotides match TRBD1. The germline gives CDR1 MNHNS, CDR2 SASEGT. The CDR3 spans 15 residues. The J segment lost 4 bases and the V segment lost 10 bases, leaving 10 bases of the junction unmatched. CDR3 nucleotides: TGTGCCACGGCCTTCGACAGGGGGGTTAATGAAAAACTGTTTTTT. Protein: CATAFDRGVNEKLFF.

The CDR3 spells CASSPGPNTEAFF. In DNA form, the CDR3 reads TGCGCCAGCAGCCCCGGGCCGAACACTGAAGCTTTCTTT. V gene TRBV5-1 combines with J gene TRBJ1-1; no clear D. In germline, CDR1 is SGHRS, CDR2 YFSETQ. The CDR3 totals 13 residues. V dropped 4 bases and J dropped 1 base, with 8 bases sitting between them. Filled out from reference TRBV5-1 and TRBJ1-1, the complete variable domain reads KAGVTQTPRYLIKTRGQQVTLSCSPISGHRSVSWYQQTPGQGLQFLFEYFSETQRNKGNFPGRFSGRQFSNSRSEMNVSTLELGDSALYLCASSPGPNTEAFFGQGTRLTVV.

The table lists this clone with a few counts. This chain joins TRBV30 and TRBJ1-5; maybe TRBD1 (5 bases). The germline CDR1 and CDR2 sequences are GTSNPN and SVGIG (reference sequence). The CDR3 is 15 residues long. The germline V and J ends were trimmed by 2 bases and 2 bases, with 13 bases remaining between them. Here the CDR3 DNA reads TGTGCCTGGAGTCCCCCAGGGAAAGGCAATCAGCCCCAGCATTTT. Its translation: CAWSPPGKGNQPQHF.

The chain has TRBV5-4 and TRBJ2-2; no definite D call. The CDR3 extends over 14 amino acids. The V end lost 4 bases, the J end lost 1 base, and 8 bases lay between the germline ends. Germline assignment: CDR1 SGHNT and CDR2 YYREEE (reference sequence). This CDR3 is CASSTAGNTGELFF. The CDR3 DNA follows: TGTGCCAGCAGCACTGCAGGGAACACCGGGGAGCTGTTTTTT.

The rearrangement uses TRBV14 and TRBJ1-1; 11 bases are shared with TRBD1. The CDR3 consists of 18 residues. V was pared by 4 bases and J by 3 bases, with 13 bases of the junction left unmatched. CDR1 and CDR2 from the germline V gene are SGHDN and FVKESK. CDR3 in DNA: TGTGCCAGCAGCCCCAGAAGGGGGACAGGGGGGATTCACACTGAAGCTTTCTTT. Translated, it gives CASSPRRGTGGIHTEAFF.

The chain recombines TRBV5-4 with TRBJ1-1; 7 nucleotides match TRBD1. The germline V gene encodes CDR1 SGHNT and CDR2 YYREEE (reference sequence). With V trimmed by 6 bases and J by 1 base, 12 bases remained unmatched. The length of the CDR3 is 16 residues. The CDR3 DNA reads TGTGCCAGCACCCCGGGAGGGGGCCTGGGGAACACTGAAGCTTTCTTT. Amino acids: CASTPGGGLGNTEAFF.

The CDR3 sequence: CASSALGGRTEAFF. The CDR3 nucleotides are TGTGCCAGCAGTGCCCTTGGGGGAAGGACTGAAGCTTTCTTT. The J gene is TRBJ1-1, the V gene TRBV25-1, with a weak D call TRBD1 (5 bases). Germline V gene data show CDR1 as MGHDK and CDR2 as SYGVNS. The CDR3 runs to 14 residues. V dropped 4 bases and J dropped 5 bases, with 14 bases sitting between them.

This chain uses TRBV6-1 with TRBJ1-2; TRBD1 matches at 7 bases. This CDR3 region has 13 residues. Germline lookup yields CDR1 MNHNS and CDR2 SASEGT. V was pared by 7 bases and J by 3 bases, with 5 bases of the junction left unmatched. CDR3 loop: CASTTGKDYGYTF. The CDR3 DNA follows: TGTGCCAGCACGACAGGGAAAGACTATGGCTACACCTTC.

The chain carries TRBV6-5 and TRBJ1-4; D is ambiguous. The V and J ends lost 6 bases and 3 bases respectively, with 14 bases between them. Looked up from germline, CDR1 is MNHEY and CDR2 is SVGAGI. The CDR3 totals 15 residues. Written as DNA, the CDR3 is TGTGCCAGCAGAGTTTTACCGGGTCCTAATGAAAAACTGTTTTTT. Amino acids: CASRVLPGPNEKLFF.

The J gene is TRBJ2-1, the V gene TRBV30; 7 bases agree with TRBD1. Germline CDR1 and CDR2: GTSNPN and SVGIG (reference sequence). V dropped 2 bases and J dropped 8; count of bases not matched to a gene: 3. This CDR3 has 12 amino acids. The CDR3 coding sequence is TGTGCCTGGAGTCTACAGGGGTATGAGCAGTTCTTC. This translates into CAWSLQGYEQFF.

This chain uses TRBV4-1 with TRBJ2-4; unclear D gene. From germline, CDR1 is MGHRA and CDR2 YSYEKL. The CDR3 is 16 amino acids. Deletions cut 0 bases from V and 8 bases from J, with 17 bases between. The DNA of the CDR3 is TGCGCCAGCAGCCAAGAACCCCAGAAGTTCCGGGACATTCAGTACTTC. Its protein product is CASSQEPQKFRDIQYF.

The chain has TRBV5-1 and TRBJ2-5; perhaps TRBD1 as D (5 bases). Germline CDR1 and CDR2: SGHRS and YFSETQ. The CDR3 contains 11 residues. With 5 bases removed from V and 5 bases from J, the gap between germline ends came to 7 bases. The CDR3 protein is CASRSGETQYF. The CDR3 DNA is TGCGCCAGCAGGTCAGGGGAGACCCAGTACTTC.

As for this clone: One end of the junction varies from germline; a read error may be responsible. The chain has TRBV18 and TRBJ1-4, with a possible D match to TRBD1 (5 bases). Per germline, CDR1 KGHSH and CDR2 LQKENI. The CDR3 totals 14 residues. The DNA for the CDR3 is TGTGCCAGCTCGCCACAGGCAACTAATGAAAAACTGTTTTTT. It yields the protein CASSPQATNEKLFF.

The genes are TRBV29-1 and TRBJ1-2; TRBD1 is a possible D gene (5 bases). The germline CDR1 and CDR2 sequences are SQVTM and ANQGSEA. CDR3 size: 10 residues. Trimming removed 6 bases from V and 7 bases from J, with 9 bases in between. CDR3 protein: CSVEGPGYTF. The CDR3 DNA follows: TGCAGCGTGGAGGGGCCTGGCTACACCTTC.

The chain is built from TRBV5-1 and TRBJ1-6; D gene uncertain. The CDR3 is 16 residues long. Germline V CDR1 and CDR2: SGHRS, YFSETQ. Trimming removed 0 bases from V and 0 bases from J, with 7 bases in between. CDR3 in amino acids: CASSLVGSSYNSPLHF. The CDR3 DNA follows: TGCGCCAGCAGCTTGGTGGGGAGCTCCTATAATTCACCCCTCCACTTT.

The V and J genes are TRBV5-6 and TRBJ2-7; D might be TRBD1 or TRBD2, each matching 5 bases. Trimming cost V 0 bases and J 3 bases, with 13 bases left between them. The CDR3 consists of 15 residues. Germline values: CDR1 SGHDT, CDR2 YYEEEE. The CDR3 nucleotides are TGTGCCAGCAGCTTGGCCGGGGCGGACAACTACGAGCAGTACTTC. Protein sequence: CASSLAGADNYEQYF.

The gene calls are TRBV4-1 and TRBJ2-1, with D possibly being TRBD2 (6 bases). The length of the CDR3 is 16 residues. The germline V gene has CDR1 MGHRA and CDR2 YSYEKL. Trimming took off 2 bases at V and 0 bases at J, with 11 bases between the two ends. CDR3 sequence (DNA): TGCGCCAGCAGCCAATCCCCTAGCGCCTCCTACAATGAGCAGTTCTTC. Protein product: CASSQSPSASYNEQFF.

V gene TRBV7-6 combines with J gene TRBJ1-1; D is uncertain. CDR3 size: 13 residues. The germline V gene encodes CDR1 SGHVS and CDR2 FNYEAQ. V was cut by 5 bases and J by 1 base, with 8 bases left in between. The CDR3: CASSKEQNTEAFF. The CDR3, as DNA: TGTGCCAGCAGCAAGGAACAGAACACTGAAGCTTTCTTT.

The J gene is TRBJ2-1, the V gene TRBV4-2, with 7 nucleotides matching TRBD2. V lost 0 bases, J lost 12 bases, and 5 bases stayed unmatched. The CDR3 covers 13 residues. Germline V gene sequence: CDR1 LGHNA, CDR2 YNFKEQ. CDR3 sequence: CASSQDRPSGQFF. The CDR3 DNA follows: TGTGCCAGCAGCCAAGATCGCCCTAGCGGGCAGTTCTTC.

The chain couples TRBV28 to TRBJ2-1; D remains ambiguous. CDR1 MDHEN and CDR2 SYDVKM come from the germline V gene. This CDR3 comprises 12 residues. V was shortened by 4 bases and J by 10 bases, with 11 bases between the two germline ends. The DNA for the CDR3 is TGTGCCAGCAGTTCCTCGATGAGGGAGCAGTTCTTC. As protein: CASSSSMREQFF.

The chain is built from TRBV27 and TRBJ2-3; D is unclear. Trimming cost V 4 bases and J 7 bases, with 15 bases left between them. Germline V gene lookup returns CDR1 MNHEY and CDR2 SMNVEV (reference sequence). The CDR3 consists of 14 residues. CDR3 loop: CASSSRAQGNTQYF. The CDR3 DNA is TGTGCCAGCAGTTCCCGGGCCCAAGGGAATACGCAGTATTTT.

The chain links TRBV5-6 to TRBJ1-2; TRBD1 aligns across 8 bases. The V gene end was trimmed by 2 bases and the J gene end by 1 base; junction bases not matched to a gene: 1. This CDR3 contains 14 residues. Germline CDR1 reads SGHDT; CDR2 reads YYEEEE. The CDR3 DNA is TGTGCCAGCAGCTTCGACAGGGGTAACTATGGCTACACCTTC. Its protein is CASSFDRGNYGYTF.

The CDR3 DNA reads as TGTGCCAGCAGCTTATGGGGGAATGCCGGGACAGGGGGAAACGAGCAGTACTTC. Its translation is CASSLWGNAGTGGNEQYF. This chain joins TRBV11-2 and TRBJ2-7; 11 bases are a match to TRBD1. The CDR3 is 18 residues long. Trimming cost V 2 bases and J 5 bases; bases outside gene matches: 14. From germline, CDR1 is SGHAT and CDR2 FQNNGV.

This clone turned up a few times. The chain links TRBV11-2 to TRBJ2-3; 8 nucleotides match TRBD2. This CDR3 has 16 amino acids. With 4 bases clipped from V and 4 bases from J, the junction kept 10 bases outside the gene matches. Germline-derived CDR1 and CDR2 are SGHAT and FQNNGV. This chain's CDR3 is CASSSGGRARADTQYF. In DNA form, the CDR3 reads TGTGCCAGCAGCTCGGGGGGGCGAGCCAGGGCAGATACGCAGTATTTT.

The chain links TRBV7-9 to TRBJ2-1; D ambiguous. This CDR3 region has 12 residues. Germline V CDR1 and CDR2: SEHNR, FQNEAQ (reference sequence). Trimming removed 4 bases from V and 9 bases from J, with 10 bases in between. The CDR3, as DNA: TGTGCCAGCAGCTCCGTACCTATTGAGCAGTTCTTC. It codes for CASSSVPIEQFF.

V and J are TRBV25-1 and TRBJ1-2; D unclear. This CDR3 region has 13 residues. V lost 3 bases and J 4 bases, leaving 9 bases between the germline ends. CDR1 and CDR2 from the germline V gene are MGHDK and SYGVNS. The CDR3 loop is CASSESKGYGYTF. The CDR3 DNA reads as TGTGCCAGCAGTGAGTCCAAGGGCTATGGCTACACCTTC.

The chain joins TRBV6-6 to TRBJ2-3; D possibly corresponds to TRBD2 (5 bases). Trimming shortened V by 5 bases and J by 8 bases, and 17 bases separated the two germline ends. This CDR3 has 14 amino acids. Germline values: CDR1 MNHNY, CDR2 SVGAGI (reference sequence). For the CDR3, the DNA is TGTGCCAGCAGTCGCGGGCCGTTAAAGAGTACGCAGTATTTT. Amino acids: CASSRGPLKSTQYF.

This clone is termed medium-sized. The CDR3, as DNA: TGTGCCAGTAGTGGGCCCTGGGCCCTACTGGGCTACACCTTC. Its protein product is CASSGPWALLGYTF. V usage is TRBV19 and J usage is TRBJ1-2; D is unclear. V was pared by 5 bases and J by 8 bases, with 18 bases between. Germline values: CDR1 LNHDA, CDR2 SQIVND (reference sequence). The CDR3 runs to 14 residues.

This clone was seen only once. The rearrangement joins TRBV27 to TRBJ2-1, with a possible D match to TRBD2 (6 bases). The ends were cut back, 3 bases at V and 5 bases at J, with 17 bases in the middle. Germline V CDR1 and CDR2: MNHEY, SMNVEV (reference sequence). The length of the CDR3 is 16 residues. CDR3 sequence: CASSLWGTGEDNEQFF. The CDR3 DNA reads TGTGCCAGCAGTTTGTGGGGTACGGGAGAGGACAATGAGCAGTTCTTC.